A single sample gave rise to the 2 T cell receptor beta chains below, sequenced in a study of cytomegalovirus exposure and HLA in healthy donors. Use of 60 Vbeta and 13 Jbeta primers characterized the PCR. The table came from immunoSEQ multiplex PCR; TCRdb's copy has only in-frame clones and leaves some out. The sample has fewer than 150,000 clones, about 76% seen once. The sequencing sample was made of PBMCs. Receptor source: a young man in good health and CMV-seronegative.

The genes are TRBV6-4 and TRBJ2-5; TRBD1 aligns across 9 bases. The V gene end was trimmed by 6 bases and the J gene end by 5 bases; junction bases not matched to a gene: 1. Germline CDR1 MRHNA, CDR2 SNTAGT. This CDR3 has 12 residues. CDR3 region: CASSGQGETQYF. Here the CDR3 DNA reads TGTGCCAGCAGCGGACAGGGGGAGACCCAGTACTTC.

The V and J genes are TRBV5-1 and TRBJ2-2, with TRBD1 matching 9 bases. The V and J ends lost 5 bases and 3 bases, in that order; junction bases with no gene match: 5. Germline lookup yields CDR1 SGHRS and CDR2 YFSETQ. This CDR3 spans 15 amino acids. The CDR3 reads CASSLQGAYTGELFF. Written as DNA, the CDR3 is TGCGCCAGCAGTTTACAGGGGGCTTACACCGGGGAGCTGTTTTTT.